Presented here are 9 T cell receptor beta chains from one specimen sequenced in a study of beta chain features in type 1 diabetes. Since all of the isolated RNA was reverse transcribed, expressed TCRB transcripts were what got sequenced. Produced via immunoSEQ multiplex PCR; TCRdb's table is partial and in-frame only. The sample has roughly 53,000 clones; 35% to 50% are singletons. Study outcomes and limitations: The study found moderately but significantly shorter TCRB CDR3s in all four CD4+ subsets of Type 1 diabetes patients.

These TCRs are of unknown antigen specificity. The sample taken for sequencing was Tregs from blood. These receptors were collected from a man younger than 45 with type 1 diabetes.

The chain joins TRBV5-1 to TRBJ1-2; 7 bases align to TRBD1. The germline V gene encodes CDR1 SGHRS and CDR2 YFSETQ. J gave up 8 bases and V 4 bases, and 11 bases lay outside the gene matches. The CDR3 spans 14 residues. CDR3 residues: CASSPSTGPRGYTF. Here the CDR3 DNA reads TGCGCCAGCAGCCCCTCGACAGGGCCGCGGGGCTACACCTTC.

Many counts were recorded for this clone. The rearrangement joins TRBV4-3 to TRBJ1-5; the D gene is possibly TRBD1 (5 bases). Trimming took off 0 bases at V and 4 bases at J, with 16 bases between the two ends. Looked up from germline, CDR1 is LGHNA and CDR2 is YSLEER. The CDR3 is 17 residues long. The CDR3 DNA follows: TGCGCCAGCAGCCAAGATGCGATTGGACATGTGAATCAGCCCCAGCATTTT. It is translated as CASSQDAIGHVNQPQHF.

The chain combines TRBV29-1 with TRBJ2-5; 9 bases line up with TRBD2. Trimming removed 4 bases from V and 2 bases from J; junction bases left unmatched: 5. CDR3 length: 14 residues. Germline V CDR1 and CDR2: SQVTM, ANQGSEA. The DNA of the CDR3 is TGCAGCGTTGTGCCGGGACTAGCACAAGAGACCCAGTACTTC. Residues: CSVVPGLAQETQYF.

The chain is built from TRBV2 and TRBJ2-5; 10 bases map to TRBD2. The V and J ends lost 5 bases and 7 bases, in that order; junction bases with no gene match: 16. Germline values: CDR1 SNHLY, CDR2 FYNNEI. The CDR3 covers 17 residues. CDR3 sequence reads: CASSLTSGVLVFGTQYF. The CDR3 nucleotides are TGTGCCAGCAGTCTTACTAGCGGGGTCCTCGTATTTGGGACCCAGTACTTC.

The chain has TRBV19 and TRBJ1-2, with a weak D call TRBD1 (6 bases). Trimming left V 4 bases short and J 0 bases short, with 9 bases between. Per germline, CDR1 LNHDA and CDR2 SQIVND (reference sequence). This CDR3 is built from 14 residues. In nucleotides, the CDR3 is TGTGCCAGTAGTAAGGACAGATCTAACTATGGCTACACCTTC. Its translation: CASSKDRSNYGYTF.

In this sample, this clone turned up once. The rearrangement uses TRBV13 and TRBJ2-1, with 15 bases matching TRBD2. CDR1 is PRHDT, CDR2 FYEKMQ, per germline (reference sequence). The V gene end was trimmed by 5 bases and the J gene end by 9 bases; junction bases not matched to a gene: 8. The length of the CDR3 is 16 residues. The CDR3 spells CASSPGLAGGPCEQFF. In nucleotides, the CDR3 is TGTGCCAGCAGCCCAGGACTAGCGGGAGGGCCTTGTGAGCAGTTCTTC.

The chain carries TRBV4-1 and TRBJ2-1, with 12 bases aligning to TRBD2. The J segment lost 5 bases and the V segment lost 1 base, leaving 0 bases of the junction unmatched. The CDR3 contains 15 residues. The germline gives CDR1 MGHRA, CDR2 YSYEKL. CDR3 region: CASSQGTSGNNEQFF. Written as DNA, the CDR3 is TGCGCCAGCAGCCAAGGGACTAGCGGGAACAATGAGCAGTTCTTC.

V gene TRBV7-3 combines with J gene TRBJ2-3, with 7 bases identical to TRBD2. Germline lookup yields CDR1 SGHTA and CDR2 FQGTGA. The CDR3 runs to 13 residues. Trimming took 8 bases from V and 4 from J; bases not matched to a gene: 6. Here the CDR3 DNA reads TGTGCCAGCGGGAGGGCCGAATCAGATACGCAGTATTTT. Protein: CASGRAESDTQYF.

The J gene is TRBJ2-7, the V gene TRBV18; 8 bases map to TRBD1. V shed 5 bases and J 5 bases; nucleotides not matched to a gene: 8. The CDR3 loop spans 14 amino acids. Per germline, CDR1 KGHSH and CDR2 LQKENI. The CDR3 DNA reads as TGTGCCAGCTCATCCAGGACAGGGACCCACGAGCAGTACTTC. Translation gives CASSSRTGTHEQYF. The full variable domain, completed using reference TRBV18 and TRBJ2-7, is NAGVMQNPRHLVRRRGQEARLRCSPMKGHSHVYWYRQLPEEGLKFMVYLQKENIIDESGMPKERFSAEFPKEGPSILRIQQVVRGDSAAYFCASSSRTGTHEQYFGPGTRLTVT.